This entry features one TCR beta chain sequence. Its target is unknown. The data are from a study of post-analysis software for immune sequencing data. Trimming took 5 bases from V and 9 from J, leaving 14 bases between them. Per the germline V gene, CDR1 is SGHAT and CDR2 is FQNNGV. The CDR3 contains 13 residues. Points from the study as a whole: Patients showed TRBV5-6, TRBV5-1 and TRBV20-1 among 4 or 5 TRBV segments more frequent than in controls.

Unique-molecular-identifier-tagged TCR beta cDNA libraries were used. T cells numbering roughly 0.9 to 11 million gave rise to about 540,000 cDNA molecules. TCRdb reprocessed the PCR reads via MiXCR and lists one record per CDR3 protein. This sample yields more than 350,000 distinct CDR3 sequences, of which more than 30% are seen a single time; 7.6% belongs to the top ten. The clonotype was recovered from a girl aged 2-15 years with multiple sclerosis. Source material: blood. This chain uses TRBV11-2 with TRBJ2-1, with a tentative D call TRBD1 (6 bases). The CDR3 loop is CASSRPGTSEQFF. The CDR3 DNA is TGTGCCAGCAGCCGTCCCGGGACAAGTGAGCAGTTCTTC.